This TCR beta chain was found in a study of T cell responses to AZD1222 COVID-19 vaccine. Study-level findings and limits: Scientists sampled the repertoires only once the peak T cell response had passed. Just six or seven AZD1222 recipients tested seropositive at baseline.

After removal of 7 bases from V and 6 bases from J, the junction contained 11 bases not matched to a gene. Looked up from germline, CDR1 is MNHEY and CDR2 is SVGAGI. The CDR3 consists of 15 residues. Comment on this clone: Its antigen is as yet unknown.

Profiled with immunoSEQ multiplex PCR; TCRdb holds only in-frame clones, not every one. The profile shows 250,000 or so clones, approximately 93% of them singletons. The receptor's source is an adult in good health. This sample comprised peripheral blood, obtained on day 0 of AZD1222 vaccination. V and J are TRBV6-5 and TRBJ1-4, with 7 bases that match TRBD1. In nucleotides, the CDR3 is TGTGCCAGCAACCTCAGGGGGGCGGTTGATGAAAAACTGTTTTTT. As protein: CASNLRGAVDEKLFF.